This T cell receptor (beta chain) came from a study of OX40 agonist ivuxolimab in advanced cancers. Study at large: With a range of roughly 20 to 85, age averaged roughly 60 years, and nearly 85% were male. Enrollees could have had prior anti-PD-1, anti-PD-L1 or anti-CTLA-4 therapy, which under 50% had received.

Overall study findings and caveats: CD8+ T cells averaged more expanded clones than CD4+. Antigen specificity was not determined for the expanded peripheral T cells.

Trimming shortened V by 4 bases and J by 10 bases, and 21 bases separated the two germline ends. Germline lookup yields CDR1 SGHKS and CDR2 YYEKEE (reference sequence). The CDR3 runs to 15 residues. Assay used: immunoSEQ multiplex PCR; TCRdb lists only in-frame clones, some missing. This table holds about 95,000 clones, roughly 90% found once. With respect to this clone: The antigen is undetermined.

Sequencing used CD4+ or CD8+ T cells sorted from blood, obtained in a trial of the OX40 agonist ivuxolimab. The chain employs TRBV5-5 and TRBJ2-1; TRBD1 is a possible D gene (5 bases). The TCR comes from an adult with an advanced solid tumor such as melanoma, head and neck, liver or kidney cancer. Here the CDR3 DNA reads TGTGCCAGCAGCCAACCTCGACAGTCGCTGTGGGAGCAGTTCTTC. Protein sequence: CASSQPRQSLWEQFF. Complete variable domain (other parts from reference TRBV5-5 and TRBJ2-1): DAGVTQSPTHLIKTRGQQVTLRCSPISGHKSVSWYQQVLGQGPQFIFQYYEKEERGRGNFPDRFSARQFPNYSSELNVNALLLGDSALYLCASSQPRQSLWEQFFGPGTRLTVL.